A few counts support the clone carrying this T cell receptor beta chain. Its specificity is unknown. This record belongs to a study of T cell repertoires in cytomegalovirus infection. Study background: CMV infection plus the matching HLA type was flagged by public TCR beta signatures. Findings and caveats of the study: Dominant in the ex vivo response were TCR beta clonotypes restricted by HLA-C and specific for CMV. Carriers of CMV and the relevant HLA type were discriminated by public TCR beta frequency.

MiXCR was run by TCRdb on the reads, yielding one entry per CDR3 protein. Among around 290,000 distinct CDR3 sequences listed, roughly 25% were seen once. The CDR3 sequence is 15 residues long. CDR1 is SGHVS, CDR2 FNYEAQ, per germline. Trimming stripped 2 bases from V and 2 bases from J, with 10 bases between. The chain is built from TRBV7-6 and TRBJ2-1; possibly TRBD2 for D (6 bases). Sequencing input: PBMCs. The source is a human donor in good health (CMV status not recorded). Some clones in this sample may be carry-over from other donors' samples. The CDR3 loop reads CASSLFSGTYNEQFF. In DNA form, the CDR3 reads TGTGCCAGCAGCTTATTTAGCGGTACCTACAATGAGCAGTTCTTC.